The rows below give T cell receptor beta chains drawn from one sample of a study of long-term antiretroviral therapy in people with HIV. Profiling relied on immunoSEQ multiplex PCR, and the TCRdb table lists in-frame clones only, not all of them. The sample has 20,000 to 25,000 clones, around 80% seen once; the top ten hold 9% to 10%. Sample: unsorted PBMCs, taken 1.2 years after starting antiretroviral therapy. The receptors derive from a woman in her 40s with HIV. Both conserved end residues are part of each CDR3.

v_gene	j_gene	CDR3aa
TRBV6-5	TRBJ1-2	CASSYDLASLRDGYTF
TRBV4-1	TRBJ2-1	CASSLTSGEQFF
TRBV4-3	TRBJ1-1	CASSQDSGFEAFF
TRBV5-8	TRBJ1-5	CASSPGTGQNQPQHF
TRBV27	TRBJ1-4	CASSSQATNEKLFF
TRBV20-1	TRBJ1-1	CSASQSTEAFF
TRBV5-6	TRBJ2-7	CASSSPYYEQYF
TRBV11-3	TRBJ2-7	CASSPPAGNVEQYF
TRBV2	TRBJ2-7	CASSPGLGYEQYF
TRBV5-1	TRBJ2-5	CASSGTGGKEETQYF
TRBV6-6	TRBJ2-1	CASSLTSGANNEQFF
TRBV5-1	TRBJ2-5	CASSRLAGNQETQYF
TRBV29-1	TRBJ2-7	CSAGQGTYEQYF
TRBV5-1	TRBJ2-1	CASSLASEQFF
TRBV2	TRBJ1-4	CASSGYRGGEKLFF
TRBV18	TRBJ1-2	CASSPGAQGYTF
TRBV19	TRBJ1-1	CASSPALNTEAFF
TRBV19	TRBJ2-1	CASRPRSGTAYNEQFF
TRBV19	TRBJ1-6	CASSIGRPNSPLHF
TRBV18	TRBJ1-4	CASSPRASTNEKLFF
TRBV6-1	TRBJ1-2	CASSEAGARGYTF
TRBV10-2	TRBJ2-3	CASRDLFTDTQYF
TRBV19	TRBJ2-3	CASSIGAGDTQYF
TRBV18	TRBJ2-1	CASSPPKNNEQFF
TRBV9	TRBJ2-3	CASSAQPANTQYF
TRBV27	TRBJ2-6	CASSSFPSRGPSGANVLTF
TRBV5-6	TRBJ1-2	CASSLGQPYGYTF
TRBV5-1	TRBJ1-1	CASSATGGQLTEAFF
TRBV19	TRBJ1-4	CASSRGGHNEKLFF
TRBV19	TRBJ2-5	CASSGIQDSRETQYF
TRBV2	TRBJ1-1	CASIPRMNTEAFF
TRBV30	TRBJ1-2	CAWSGEGRDYGYTF
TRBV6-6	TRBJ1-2	CASGQGLLATYGYTF
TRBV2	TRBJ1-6	CASTPASSYNSPLHF
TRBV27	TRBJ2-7	CASSGQGEYEQYF
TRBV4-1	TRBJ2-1	CASSLQPGTSGSNEQFF
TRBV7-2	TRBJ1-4	CASSLDRVKLFF
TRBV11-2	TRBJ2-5	CASSLWQGETQYF
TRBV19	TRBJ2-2	CASSGTATGELFF
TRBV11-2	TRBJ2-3	CASSLVRGSTDTQYF
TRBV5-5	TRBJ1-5	CASSLDRGNQPQHF
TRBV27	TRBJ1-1	CASSLGGSLNTEAFF
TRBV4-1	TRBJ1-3	CASSQRKGSSGNTIYF
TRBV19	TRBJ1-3	CASSFRTGTGNTIYF
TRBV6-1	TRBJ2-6	CASSERGASGANVLTF
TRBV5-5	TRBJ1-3	CASSLLGGSSGNTIYF
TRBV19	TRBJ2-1	CASSIGVGFDEQFF
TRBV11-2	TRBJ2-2	CASSLARTLLGELFF
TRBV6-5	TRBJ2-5	CASSWTGGDQETQYF
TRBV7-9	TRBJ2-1	CASSSNGGGGSYNEQFF
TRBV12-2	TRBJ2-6	CASRATQSRANVLTF
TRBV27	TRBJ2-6	CASSSRGARGANVLTF
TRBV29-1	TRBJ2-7	CSVGTGTPYEQYF
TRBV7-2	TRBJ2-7	CASSPGQNYEQYF
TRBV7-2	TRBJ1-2	CASSLGGQPYGYTF
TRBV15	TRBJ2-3	CATSRGDVSDTQYF
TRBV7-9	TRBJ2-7	CASSGDTYEQYF